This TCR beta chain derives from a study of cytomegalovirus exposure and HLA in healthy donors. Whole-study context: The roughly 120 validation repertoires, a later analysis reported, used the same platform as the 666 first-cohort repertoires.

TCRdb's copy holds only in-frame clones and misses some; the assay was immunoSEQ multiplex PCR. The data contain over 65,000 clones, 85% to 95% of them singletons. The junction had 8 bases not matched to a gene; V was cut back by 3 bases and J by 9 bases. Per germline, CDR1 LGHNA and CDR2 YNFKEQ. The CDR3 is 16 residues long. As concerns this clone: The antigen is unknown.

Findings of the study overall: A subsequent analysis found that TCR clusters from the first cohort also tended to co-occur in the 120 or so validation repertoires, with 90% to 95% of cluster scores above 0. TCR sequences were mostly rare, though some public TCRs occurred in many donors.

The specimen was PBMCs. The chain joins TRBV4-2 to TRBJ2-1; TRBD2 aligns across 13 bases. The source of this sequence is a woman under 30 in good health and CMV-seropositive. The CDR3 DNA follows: TGTGCCAGCAGCCAGATCACTAGCGGGGGGGCCGGTGAGCAGTTCTTC. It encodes CASSQITSGGAGEQFF.